The next 24 T cell receptor beta chains were all read from a single sample in a study of blood T cells in healthy people across ages. A second PCR of roughly 7 to 11 cycles used a sample-barcoded 5' primer and a J-beta primer mix. Via MiXCR, TCRdb re-called the 5' RACE reads, giving one row per CDR3 protein. The sample contains 800,000 to 1,300,000 distinct CDR3 sequences, roughly a quarter of which appear only once. The same data also went into a second study, on T cells of mothers and their children.

Material for sequencing was blood. The receptors come from a girl aged 2 to 9 in good health.

To note about this clonotype: One junction end disagrees with the germline gene, perhaps due to a read error. The CDR3 DNA reads TGTGCCAGCAGGCCCGGGCGGGACAACGAGCAGTTCTTC. This sequence encodes CASRPGRDNEQFF. The chain recombines TRBV27 with TRBJ2-1; D might be TRBD1 or TRBD2, each matching 6 bases. The CDR3 length is 13 residues. Looked up from germline, CDR1 is MNHEY and CDR2 is SMNVEV (reference sequence).

This clonotype was found a few times. This sequence joins TRBV7-9 and TRBJ2-7, with 8 bases fitting TRBD1. From germline, CDR1 is SEHNR and CDR2 FQNEAQ (reference sequence). Germline trimming cut 5 bases from V and 0 bases from J; bases unmatched to any gene: 9. The CDR3 contains 16 residues. The CDR3 nucleotides read TGTGCCAGCAGCGTTACGACAGGGGTCCTCTCCTACGAGCAGTACTTC. Protein product: CASSVTTGVLSYEQYF. Full variable domain (remainder filled in from reference TRBV7-9 and TRBJ2-7): DTGVSQNPRHKITKRGQNVTFRCDPISEHNRLYWYRQTLGQGPEFLTYFQNEAQLEKSRLLSDRFSAERPKGSFSTLEIQRTEQGDSAMYLCASSVTTGVLSYEQYFGPGTRLTVT.

The chain couples TRBV15 to TRBJ2-7, with 10 bases that match TRBD1. V shed 3 bases, J shed 5 bases, and the junction held 10 bases outside the gene matches. Looked up from germline, CDR1 is LNHNV and CDR2 is YYDKDF (reference sequence). The CDR3 runs 16 residues. CDR3 region: CATSRVLAGTGDEQYF. DNA of the CDR3: TGTGCCACCAGCAGGGTTCTCGCCGGGACAGGGGACGAGCAGTACTTC.

The chain employs TRBV29-1 and TRBJ1-1; D is ambiguous. The V gene lost 7 bases and the J gene lost 3 bases, with 6 bases spanning the gap. The CDR3 totals 10 residues. Germline values: CDR1 SQVTM, CDR2 ANQGSEA. The CDR3 spells CSGRDTEAFF. CDR3 in DNA: TGCAGCGGGCGGGACACTGAAGCTTTCTTT. The entire variable domain, with the rest obtained from reference TRBV29-1 and TRBJ1-1, is as follows: SAVISQKPSRDICQRGTSLTIQCQVDSQVTMMFWYRQQPGQSLTLIATANQGSEATYESGFVIDKFPISRPNLTFSTLTVSNMSPEDSSIYLCSGRDTEAFFGQGTRLTVV.

In its sample, this clonotype was seen many times. The chain combines TRBV7-9 with TRBJ2-5; 8 positions match TRBD2. V trimming: 3 bases; J trimming: 2 bases; junction bases outside the gene matches: 2. Germline V gene lookup returns CDR1 SEHNR and CDR2 FQNEAQ (reference sequence). The CDR3 sequence is 14 residues long. CDR3 in amino acids: CASSFQREQETQYF. In nucleotides, the CDR3 is TGTGCCAGCAGCTTCCAGCGGGAGCAAGAGACCCAGTACTTC.

J is TRBJ2-5 and V is TRBV3-1; D is possibly TRBD1 (6 bases). The CDR3 has 14 amino acids. V was pared by 4 bases and J by 3 bases, with 12 bases between. Germline CDR1 is LGHDT and CDR2 is YNNKEL (reference sequence). The chain's CDR3 is CASSLRTAEETQYF. DNA for the CDR3: TGTGCCAGCAGCCTCCGGACAGCCGAAGAGACCCAGTACTTC.

This clonotype was found many times. The chain combines TRBV9 with TRBJ2-5; 7 bases fit TRBD1. This CDR3 comprises 14 residues. Germline CDR1 SGDLS, CDR2 YYNGEE. J lost 1 base, V lost 4 bases, and 4 bases had no gene match. The CDR3 DNA reads TGTGCCAGCAGCCCCGGACAGGTCCAAGAGACCCAGTACTTC. Residues: CASSPGQVQETQYF.

The chain links TRBV28 to TRBJ2-5, with D possibly TRBD1 on 5 matching bases. With the DNA end fitting TRBJ2-7 better, the J assignment may be wrong. Germline values: CDR1 MDHEN, CDR2 SYDVKM. There are 14 residues in the CDR3. CDR3 amino acids: CASSRPRRDYEQYF. The CDR3 region has the DNA TGTGCCAGCAGCAGACCACGCAGGGACTACGAGCAGTACTTC.

This chain joins TRBV29-1 and TRBJ2-5; 7 nucleotides agree with TRBD1. The assigned J gene may be wrong: the sequence end matches TRBJ2-1 better. The CDR3 has 14 amino acids. Germline lookup yields CDR1 SQVTM and CDR2 ANQGSEA. The CDR3: CSVIPRQGRNEQFF. In DNA form, the CDR3 reads TGCAGCGTTATTCCCCGACAGGGACGCAATGAGCAGTTCTTC.

This clonotype has a handful of counts. The junction and the germline gene differ at one end; a read error may be behind it. The chain recombines TRBV27 with TRBJ1-4, with D possibly TRBD1 on 5 matching bases. The CDR3 covers 14 residues. Germline CDR1 is MNHEY and CDR2 is SMNVEV (reference sequence). For the CDR3, the DNA is TGTGCCAGCAGTTTAAGCAGGGCTAATGGAAAACTGTTTTTT. Translation: CASSLSRANGKLFF.

CDR3: CASSAPDRAFEQYF. CDR3 DNA sequence: TGTGCCAGCAGTGCCCCAGACAGGGCGTTCGAGCAGTACTTC. V and J are TRBV25-1 and TRBJ2-7, with TRBD1 matching over 7 bases. V trimming: 4 bases; J trimming: 6 bases; junction bases outside the gene matches: 9. The germline gives CDR1 MGHDK, CDR2 SYGVNS. The CDR3 runs 14 residues.

Concerning this clonotype itself: Since a much larger clone is just one base distant, this may be a read error. The chain uses TRBV6-6 and TRBJ1-1; D uncertain. V lost 6 bases and J lost 3, with 5 bases in between. The germline V gene has CDR1 MNHNY and CDR2 SVGAGI (reference sequence). This CDR3 spans 11 amino acids. CDR3 nucleotides: TGTGCCAGCAGACCCGACACTGAAGCTTTCTTT. Amino acid sequence: CASRPDTEAFF.

The V gene is TRBV6-5, the J gene TRBJ1-2; D might be TRBD1 (5 bases). The CDR3 is made up of 12 amino acids. Trimming stripped 10 bases from V and 6 bases from J, with 15 bases between. Germline CDR1 and CDR2: MNHEY and SVGAGI. The CDR3 DNA reads TGTGCCATCTACAGGAAAGAAGATGGCTACACCTTC. Its protein is CAIYRKEDGYTF.

The chain recombines TRBV20-1 with TRBJ2-1; 7 nucleotides agree with TRBD2. The CDR3 length is 16 residues. Germline V gene sequence: CDR1 DFQATT, CDR2 SNEGSKA (reference sequence). V lost 5 bases and J lost 0; bases outside the gene matches: 10. Here the CDR3 reads CSAPGGIESSYNEQFF. CDR3 coding DNA: TGCAGTGCTCCCGGGGGGATCGAGAGCTCCTACAATGAGCAGTTCTTC.

V gene TRBV11-1 combines with J gene TRBJ2-6, with 11 positions matching TRBD1. The length of the CDR3 is 20 residues. V shed 5 bases and J 0 bases; nucleotides not matched to a gene: 12. Per the germline V gene, CDR1 is SGHAT and CDR2 is FQDESV (reference sequence). CDR3 DNA sequence: TGTGCCAGCAGCAGCTACCCCGGGACAGGGGGTACCTCTGGGGCCAACGTCCTGACTTTC. It translates to CASSSYPGTGGTSGANVLTF.

This clonotype came up many times. The rearrangement links TRBV20-1 to TRBJ2-5, with 11 bases aligning to TRBD2. From germline, CDR1 is DFQATT and CDR2 SNEGSKA (reference sequence). This CDR3 has 15 amino acids. The ends lost 4 bases at V and 5 bases at J; junction bases unmatched: 9. CDR3 nucleotide sequence: TGCAGTGCTACCTTTAGCGGGAGGGCCCGGGAGACCCAGTACTTC. This codes for CSATFSGRARETQYF.

This chain connects TRBV12-5 to TRBJ2-1; D possibly corresponds to TRBD2 (6 bases). Germline V gene sequence: CDR1 LGHNT, CDR2 FRNRAP. V lost 3 bases and J 3 bases, leaving 18 bases between the germline ends. The CDR3 has 17 amino acids. CDR3 protein: CASGFPPSERVYNEQFF. The CDR3 DNA reads TGTGCTAGTGGTTTCCCTCCTAGCGAGAGGGTCTACAATGAGCAGTTCTTC.

The chain couples TRBV12-3 or TRBV12-4 to TRBJ2-3; the match to TRBD2 covers 10 bases. The V segment lost 3 bases and the J segment 3 bases; nucleotides outside the gene matches: 12. This CDR3 has 18 residues. CDR3 coding DNA: TGTGCCAGCAGTTTCGGGCTAGCGGGGGCCGACCGAACAGATACGCAGTATTTT. This sequence encodes CASSFGLAGADRTDTQYF.

The rearrangement joins TRBV13 to TRBJ1-2, with TRBD1 as a possible D gene (5 bases). Germline-derived CDR1 and CDR2 are PRHDT and FYEKMQ (reference sequence). Trimming cost V 5 bases and J 8 bases, with 15 bases left between them. The CDR3 runs 13 residues. In DNA form, the CDR3 reads TGTGCCAGCAGCCTGGGGTCTAGGGACGGCTACACCTTC. Protein sequence: CASSLGSRDGYTF.

This clonotype was picked up a small number of times. The chain is built from TRBV29-1 and TRBJ2-5; perhaps TRBD2 as D (6 bases). Germline V gene data show CDR1 as SQVTM and CDR2 as ANQGSEA. The CDR3 spans 14 residues. With 0 bases removed from V and 11 bases from J, the gap between germline ends came to 19 bases. CDR3 coding DNA: TGCAGCGTTGAAGATTGGAGGGGCCCCCGGCAGCAGTACTTC. Residues: CSVEDWRGPRQQYF.

In its sample, this clonotype was seen a few times. The chain uses TRBV12-5 and TRBJ2-5; TRBD1 aligns across 9 bases. The DNA end favors TRBJ2-1, so the J call may be wrong. CDR1 is LGHNT, CDR2 FRNRAP, per germline. The CDR3 is 15 amino acids. The CDR3 nucleotides are TGTGCTAGTGGTCCGGGACAGGGATTGGTCAATGAGCAGTTCTTC. Protein: CASGPGQGLVNEQFF.

The V gene is TRBV6-2 or TRBV6-3, the J gene TRBJ1-5; 10 nucleotides agree with TRBD1. After removal of 8 bases from V and 0 bases from J, the junction contained 7 bases not matched to a gene. CDR3 length: 16 residues. Germline V gene data show CDR1 as MNHEY and CDR2 as SVGEGT. The CDR3 reads CASGQGVRYSNQPQHF. CDR3 DNA sequence: TGTGCCAGCGGACAGGGGGTCAGATATAGCAATCAGCCCCAGCATTTT.

This clonotype occurred a few times. The chain combines TRBV20-1 with TRBJ2-5; possible D gene TRBD1, 5 bases. Germline CDR1 reads DFQATT; CDR2 reads SNEGSKA (reference sequence). The CDR3 runs to 12 residues. V lost 5 bases and J 2 bases, leaving 9 bases between the germline ends. The chain's CDR3 is CSAVAGQETQYF. As DNA, the CDR3 is TGCAGTGCTGTGGCAGGGCAAGAGACCCAGTACTTC.

V and J are TRBV3-1 and TRBJ1-1; D gene unclear. V shed 5 bases and J shed 6 bases, with 10 bases lying between them. The CDR3 is 12 amino acids. The germline V gene has CDR1 LGHDT and CDR2 YNNKEL (reference sequence). CDR3 sequence reads: CASSSDGSEAFF. The CDR3 DNA reads TGTGCCAGCAGCAGTGACGGGTCTGAAGCTTTCTTT.